The 24 T cell receptor beta chains below come from one sample, sequenced in a study of somatic mutations in cytotoxic T cells in rheumatoid arthritis (dated by TCRdb to the late 2010s). The method behind the library was the immunoSEQ multiplex PCR assay. TCRdb provides this immuneACCESS table in a form limited to in-frame rearrangements. Some clones are lacking; in checked studies, under half of them reflect an unresolved V gene, and why the rest are absent is not known. This sample comprises 20,000 or so clones, roughly 87% of them detected only once. Of the sample, more than 9% falls within the top ten clones. What was sequenced was CD8+ T cells sorted from blood. The receptors derive from a woman aged 50 to 60 in good health.

This sequence joins TRBV7-6 and TRBJ2-7, with 7 positions matching TRBD2. CDR1 and CDR2 from the germline V gene are SGHVS and FNYEAQ. J was trimmed by 7 bases and V by 4 bases; bases with no gene match: 7. The CDR3 contains 13 residues. CDR3 loop: CASSSGGIEEQYF. CDR3 bases: TGTGCCAGCAGCTCGGGGGGAATTGAGGAGCAGTACTTC.

This clone has only one observation. V and J are TRBV7-9 and TRBJ1-4; a weak D match, TRBD1 (6 bases). Per germline, CDR1 SEHNR and CDR2 FQNEAQ (reference sequence). Trimming took 5 bases from V and 8 from J, leaving 21 bases between them. This CDR3 has 16 residues. CDR3 nucleotides: TGTGCCAGCAGCGGCCCGGACAGTGGACCGCGGGAAAAACTGTTTTTT. Encoded protein: CASSGPDSGPREKLFF.

This chain joins TRBV30 and TRBJ2-7; possibly TRBD1 for D (7 bases). The V end was cut by 1 base, the J end by 7 bases, with 14 bases between. Germline values: CDR1 GTSNPN, CDR2 SVGIG (reference sequence). CDR3 length: 13 amino acids. DNA of the CDR3: TGTGCCTGGAGTGACCTACAGGGGAGGGAGCAGTACTTC. This translates into CAWSDLQGREQYF.

The CDR3 protein is CASRVLVQGAMNTEAFF. The DNA for the CDR3 is TGTGCCAGCAGAGTTTTGGTTCAGGGTGCCATGAACACTGAAGCTTTCTTT. The chain employs TRBV2 and TRBJ1-1; weak D call: TRBD1 (5 bases). Trimming removed 6 bases at V and 0 bases at J, with 20 bases between. Germline CDR1 and CDR2: SNHLY and FYNNEI. The CDR3 has 17 amino acids.

CDR3 in DNA: TGCGCCAGCGGAGGGAGGCTGGGGGGAGACGCAGATACGCAGTATTTT. Translation gives CASGGRLGGDADTQYF. The chain combines TRBV4-3 with TRBJ2-3; D perhaps matches TRBD2 (6 bases). The CDR3 consists of 16 residues. Trimming took 8 bases from V and 4 from J, leaving 22 bases between them. Per germline, CDR1 LGHNA and CDR2 YSLEER.

The chain carries TRBV15 and TRBJ1-1, with D possibly matching TRBD1 (5 bases). This CDR3 spans 15 amino acids. V dropped 3 bases and J dropped 6 bases, with 17 bases sitting between them. Germline lookup yields CDR1 LNHNV and CDR2 YYDKDF (reference sequence). The CDR3 reads CATSSGGGRSAEAFF. In DNA, the CDR3 is TGTGCCACCAGCAGTGGGGGGGGTCGGAGCGCTGAAGCTTTCTTT.

The chain uses TRBV11-2 and TRBJ2-1; no reliable D call. CDR1 is SGHAT and CDR2 is FQNNGV in the germline V gene. Trimming removed 2 bases from V and 8 bases from J, with 7 bases in between. CDR3 length: 12 amino acids. CDR3 nucleotide sequence: TGTGCCAGCAGCTTAATTAGTCATGAGCAGTTCTTC. Protein product: CASSLISHEQFF.

This chain connects TRBV6-5 to TRBJ1-6; TRBD1 might be the D (5 bases). V was pared by 4 bases and J by 7 bases, with 11 bases between. The CDR3 has 14 amino acids. Germline values: CDR1 MNHEY, CDR2 SVGAGI. In DNA, the CDR3 is TGTGCCAGCAGTTCGAGACAGCTGAATTCACCCCTCCACTTT. It codes for CASSSRQLNSPLHF.

The chain is built from TRBV30 and TRBJ2-1, with 7 bases identical to TRBD1. The germline gives CDR1 GTSNPN, CDR2 SVGIG (reference sequence). Trimming took 2 bases from V and 4 from J; bases not matched to a gene: 8. There are 15 residues in the CDR3. CDR3 sequence (DNA): TGTGCCTGGAGTCGAGGGGGCCTAGTATACAATGAGCAGTTCTTC. Residues: CAWSRGGLVYNEQFF.

This chain connects TRBV30 to TRBJ2-7; 8 nucleotides agree with TRBD1. The CDR3 contains 15 residues. Per the germline V gene, CDR1 is GTSNPN and CDR2 is SVGIG (reference sequence). Trimming took 3 bases from V and 2 from J; bases not matched to a gene: 9. CDR3 nucleotide sequence: TGTGCCTGGAGGATAGACAGGGGTTGGGCCTACGAGCAGTACTTC. Translation: CAWRIDRGWAYEQYF.

The chain joins TRBV21-1 to TRBJ2-5; the table's D gene call, TRBD1, was not cross checked with the DNA. TRBV21-1 is noted as a pseudogene. This CDR3 contains 17 residues. DNA of the CDR3: TGTGCCAGCAGCAAAGTTCCGGTGGCCCTGACAGTGGAGACCCAGTACTTC. Protein product: CASSKVPVALTVETQYF.

The V gene is TRBV7-9, the J gene TRBJ1-2; 7 bases match TRBD1. There are 14 residues in the CDR3. V gave up 5 bases and J gave up 4 bases; unmatched junction bases: 7. CDR1 SEHNR and CDR2 FQNEAQ come from the germline V gene (reference sequence). DNA of the CDR3: TGTGCCAGCAGCATTGACAGGGCTCCCTATGGCTACACCTTC. Translation: CASSIDRAPYGYTF.

The gene calls are TRBV7-8 and TRBJ2-2, with 7 bases matching TRBD2. The CDR3 loop spans 15 amino acids. Per the germline V gene, CDR1 is SGHVS and CDR2 is FQNEAQ. V gave up 1 base and J gave up 5 bases; unmatched junction bases: 4. This CDR3 reads CASSLGGGGTGELFF. The CDR3 bases are TGTGCCAGCAGCTTAGGCGGGGGAGGAACCGGGGAGCTGTTTTTT.

The chain employs TRBV11-2 and TRBJ2-5; tentatively, D is TRBD1 (6 bases). The CDR3 contains 12 residues. The germline CDR1 and CDR2 sequences are SGHAT and FQNNGV. V lost 8 bases and J 11 bases, leaving 18 bases between the germline ends. The CDR3 is CASRGDTLEQYF. CDR3 DNA: TGTGCCAGCCGAGGGGACACCCTTGAGCAGTACTTC. Looking up the rest from reference TRBV11-2 and TRBJ2-5 gives the full variable domain: EAGVAQSPRYKIIEKRQSVAFWCNPISGHATLYWYQQILGQGPKLLIQFQNNGVVDDSQLPKDRFSAERLKGVDSTLKIQPAKLEDSAVYLCASRGDTLEQYFGPGTRLLVL.

The CDR3: CASSIGGTHREQYF. CDR3 nucleotide sequence: TGTGCCAGTAGTATTGGCGGGACCCACCGCGAGCAGTACTTC. The chain employs TRBV19 and TRBJ2-7, with D possibly being TRBD2 (6 bases). CDR1 LNHDA and CDR2 SQIVND come from the germline V gene (reference sequence). CDR3 length equals 14 residues. The V end lost 3 bases, the J end lost 6 bases, and 15 bases lay between the germline ends.

The rearrangement uses TRBV9 and TRBJ2-2; 8 nucleotides agree with TRBD1. Trimming cost V 3 bases and J 7 bases; bases outside gene matches: 11. The length of the CDR3 is 16 residues. In germline, CDR1 is SGDLS, CDR2 YYNGEE. CDR3 DNA sequence: TGTGCCAGCAGCGGGGGACAGGACCCCCTGGGCGGGGAGCTGTTTTTT. Amino acid sequence: CASSGGQDPLGGELFF.

This clone was counted only a few times. The rearrangement links TRBV5-1 to TRBJ2-2, with D unresolved. Germline assignment: CDR1 SGHRS and CDR2 YFSETQ. This CDR3 has 13 amino acids. Trimming pared 2 bases from V and 5 bases from J, leaving 7 bases between. CDR3 protein: CASSFGFTGELFF. CDR3 in DNA: TGCGCCAGCAGCTTCGGGTTTACCGGGGAGCTGTTTTTT.

The gene calls are TRBV6-1 and TRBJ1-1; a weak D match, TRBD1 (5 bases). The length of the CDR3 is 15 residues. V shed 1 base and J shed 0 bases, with 9 bases lying between them. Germline assignment: CDR1 MNHNS and CDR2 SASEGT. Here the CDR3 DNA reads TGTGCCAGCAGTGAAGATAGGGGTTTGAACACTGAAGCTTTCTTT. The encoded protein is CASSEDRGLNTEAFF.

This clone was observed once. CDR3 nucleotide sequence: TGTGCCAGCAGCCCCCGGGCTAGCGGGGTGAGGACCCCAGATACGCAGTATTTT. It translates to CASSPRASGVRTPDTQYF. The chain is built from TRBV11-2 and TRBJ2-3; 9 positions agree with TRBD2. The CDR3 is 18 amino acids. V was clipped by 5 bases and J by 4 bases; unmatched bases: 16. Germline V lookup: CDR1 SGHAT, CDR2 FQNNGV.

This clone was seen once. CDR3 nucleotides: TGTGCCAGCAGTGGTGAAGGGGGCCCTTCTTTTAAAGCTTTCTTT. This sequence encodes CASSGEGGPSFKAFF. The chain carries TRBV2 and TRBJ1-1; 7 bases map to TRBD1. V lost 4 bases to trimming and J lost 9 bases; unmatched junction nucleotides: 14. This CDR3 comprises 15 residues. From germline, CDR1 is SNHLY and CDR2 FYNNEI.

CDR3 DNA sequence: TGCGCCAGCAGCCAAGACCAGACAACTAATGAAAAACTGTTTTTT. Translation: CASSQDQTTNEKLFF. The rearrangement links TRBV4-3 to TRBJ1-4; no firm D call. The CDR3 covers 15 residues. V was shortened by 0 bases and J by 0 bases, with 5 bases between the two germline ends. CDR1 is LGHNA, CDR2 YSLEER, per germline.

V usage is TRBV5-4 and J usage is TRBJ2-3; D perhaps matches TRBD1 (5 bases). CDR3 length equals 15 residues. The germline gives CDR1 SGHNT, CDR2 YYREEE (reference sequence). The V and J ends lost 0 bases and 0 bases respectively, with 8 bases between them. The CDR3: CASSLGQSSTDTQYF. Here the CDR3 DNA reads TGTGCCAGCAGCTTGGGACAGTCTAGCACAGATACGCAGTATTTT.

This chain joins TRBV12-2 and TRBJ2-3. TRBV12-2 is a pseudogene. CDR3 length: 15 amino acids. The CDR3 DNA reads TGTGCAAGTCGCTTGGACCGGGACCAGCGTGATACGCAGTATTTT. As protein: CASRLDRDQRDTQYF.

The rearrangement joins TRBV4-3 to TRBJ2-3; 7 positions match TRBD2. The CDR3 consists of 15 residues. The germline gives CDR1 LGHNA, CDR2 YSLEER. J lost 6 bases, V lost 0 bases, and 6 bases had no gene match. The CDR3: CASSQDVAGPDTQYF. CDR3 in DNA: TGCGCCAGCAGCCAAGATGTAGCGGGCCCTGATACGCAGTATTTT.